This T cell receptor (beta chain) was obtained from a study of T cell responses to AZD1222 COVID-19 vaccine. Germline V CDR1 and CDR2: SGHNT, YYREEE (reference sequence). Trimming removed 4 bases from V and 1 base from J; junction bases left unmatched: 2. The CDR3 consists of 15 residues. Sequencing was performed with immunoSEQ multiplex PCR; in TCRdb, only in-frame clones are kept and a portion is missing. The sample contains roughly 130,000 clones, roughly nine tenths of which appear only once. This receptor was identified in an adult in good health. The V call is TRBV5-4, the J call TRBJ2-3, with TRBD2 identical over 11 bases. The material was peripheral blood, obtained on day 0 of AZD1222 vaccination. CDR3 in DNA: TGTGCCAGCAGCCAACTAGCGGGGGGCACAGATACGCAGTATTTT. It encodes CASSQLAGGTDTQYF. The full variable domain, with the rest looked up from reference TRBV5-4 and TRBJ2-3, is ETGVTQSPTHLIKTRGQQVTLRCSSQSGHNTVSWYQQALGQGPQFIFQYYREEENGRGNFPPRFSGLQFPNYSSELNVNALELDDSALYLCASSQLAGGTDTQYFGPGTRLTVL.